The T cell receptor beta chain described here comes from a study of early T cells in non-severe SARS-CoV-2 infection. Whole-study results and caveats: Lookups in VDJdb leaned toward anti-spike CD8 responses and missed private and CD4 specificities.

CDR3 length equals 16 residues. Looked up from germline, CDR1 is SEHNR and CDR2 is FQNEAQ (reference sequence). The V and J ends lost 5 bases and 10 bases, in that order; junction bases with no gene match: 12. This clonotype was observed a handful of times. Its antigen remains unidentified. MiXCR, run by TCRdb on the 5' RACE reads, gives a single entry per CDR3 protein. This table has roughly 50,000 distinct CDR3 sequences, around 7.5% appearing once. This chain uses TRBV7-9 with TRBJ2-1; the match to TRBD2 covers 12 bases. The material sequenced was whole blood. The origin of this receptor is an adult who was a healthcare worker with PCR-confirmed SARS-CoV-2 infection or an uninfected control (not recorded which). Here the CDR3 DNA reads TGTGCCAGCAGCCTCTCTGCTAGCGGGAGGGCCAGGGAGCAGTTCTTC. Protein: CASSLSASGRAREQFF.